This TCR beta chain was captured in a study of CXCR3-negative and CXCR3-positive naive CD8 T cells. Of note for this clonotype: Its antigen is not identified.

Study-level points and caveats: Against CXCR3-negative naive cells, CXCR3-positive naive cells showed more hydrophobic TRB CDR3s. Whereas both naive subsets had comparably high diversity, memory CD8+ cells had much lower diversity.

Naive CD8+ T cells showed a CD45RO-CCR7+CD27+CD95- phenotype. All TRB cDNA libraries came from 5' RACE performed with UMI labels. No DNA is given; TCRdb re-called the 5' RACE reads and lists each CDR3 protein once. Recorded for this sample: some 150,000 distinct CDR3 sequences. Sequencing used naive CXCR3+ CD8+ T cells from blood. The subset here: CD45RO-CCR7+CD27+CD95- naive CD8+ T cells expressing CXCR3 (TNR3+). The receptor was derived from a human donor in good health. Some clones in this sample may be carry-over from other donors' samples.

The CDR3 reads CASSPPTGLAYNEQFF. The chain uses TRBV4-1 and TRBJ2-1; TCRdb designates TRBD2, a call that cannot be tested without DNA. The CDR3 is made up of 16 amino acids. The germline CDR1 and CDR2 sequences are MGHRA and YSYEKL.